The following is a TCR beta chain sequence with its context. Given a much more abundant clone one base away, this may be a read error. This CDR3 region has 17 residues. Looked up from germline, CDR1 is KGHDR and CDR2 is SFDVKD. Each CDR3 protein is one row after TCRdb ran MiXCR on the RT-PCR reads. The table lists hundreds of thousands of distinct CDR3 sequences, 14% of them singletons. This TCR came from a female donor in good health, serving as a healthy control. The chain carries TRBV24-1 and TRBJ2-6; D is undetermined. Sequenced input: memory CD4+ T cells from blood. CDR3 amino acids: CPTSAGSASSGANVLTF. CDR3 DNA: TGTCCCACCTCTGCTGGGTCAGCTAGTTCTGGGGCCAACGTCCTGACTTTC.